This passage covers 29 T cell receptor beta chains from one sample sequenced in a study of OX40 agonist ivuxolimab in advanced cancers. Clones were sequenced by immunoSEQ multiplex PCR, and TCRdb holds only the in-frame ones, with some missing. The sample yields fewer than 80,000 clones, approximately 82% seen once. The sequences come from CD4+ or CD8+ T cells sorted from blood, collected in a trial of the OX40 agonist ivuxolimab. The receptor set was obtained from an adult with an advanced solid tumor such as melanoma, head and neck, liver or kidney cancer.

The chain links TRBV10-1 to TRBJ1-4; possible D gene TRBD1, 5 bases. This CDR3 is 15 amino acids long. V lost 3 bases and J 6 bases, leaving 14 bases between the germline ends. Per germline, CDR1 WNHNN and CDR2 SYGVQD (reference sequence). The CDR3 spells CASSDVDTSYEKLFF. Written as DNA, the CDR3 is TGCGCCAGCAGTGACGTGGACACGAGTTATGAAAAACTGTTTTTT.

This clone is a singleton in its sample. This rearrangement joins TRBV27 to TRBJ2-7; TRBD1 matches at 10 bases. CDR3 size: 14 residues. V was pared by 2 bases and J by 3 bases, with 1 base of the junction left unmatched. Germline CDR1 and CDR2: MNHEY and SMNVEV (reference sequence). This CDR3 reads CASSLRTGGYEQYF. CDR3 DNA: TGTGCCAGCAGTTTAAGGACAGGGGGCTACGAGCAGTACTTC.

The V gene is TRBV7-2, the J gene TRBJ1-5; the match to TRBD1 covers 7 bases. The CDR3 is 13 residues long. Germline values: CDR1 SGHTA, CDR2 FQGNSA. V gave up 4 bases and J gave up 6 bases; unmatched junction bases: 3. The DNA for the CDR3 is TGTGCCAGCAGCTCGACAGGGATTCAGCCCCAGCATTTT. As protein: CASSSTGIQPQHF.

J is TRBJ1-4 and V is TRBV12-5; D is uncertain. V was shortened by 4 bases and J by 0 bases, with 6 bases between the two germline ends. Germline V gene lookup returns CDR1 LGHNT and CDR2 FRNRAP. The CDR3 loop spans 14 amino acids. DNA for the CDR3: TGTGCTAGTGGTTCGTTCCCAACTAATGAAAAACTGTTTTTT. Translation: CASGSFPTNEKLFF.

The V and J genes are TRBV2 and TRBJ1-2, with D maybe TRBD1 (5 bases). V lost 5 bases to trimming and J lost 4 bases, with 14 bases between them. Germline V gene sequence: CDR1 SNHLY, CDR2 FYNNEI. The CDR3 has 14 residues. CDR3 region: CASSPWRTGYGYTF. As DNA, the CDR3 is TGTGCCAGCAGTCCTTGGCGTACAGGCTATGGCTACACCTTC.

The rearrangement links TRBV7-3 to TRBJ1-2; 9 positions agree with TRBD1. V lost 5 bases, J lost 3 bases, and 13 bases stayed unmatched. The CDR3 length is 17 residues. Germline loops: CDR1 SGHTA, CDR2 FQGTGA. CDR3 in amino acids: CASSQRTGVVFHYGYTF. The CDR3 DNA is TGTGCCAGCAGCCAACGGACAGGGGTTGTTTTTCACTATGGCTACACCTTC.

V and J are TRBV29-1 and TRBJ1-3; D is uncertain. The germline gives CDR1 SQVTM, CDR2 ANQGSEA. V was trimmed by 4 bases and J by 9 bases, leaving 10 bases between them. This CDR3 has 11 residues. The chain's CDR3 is CSVVEEFTIYF. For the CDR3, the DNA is TGCAGCGTTGTCGAGGAGTTCACCATATATTTT.

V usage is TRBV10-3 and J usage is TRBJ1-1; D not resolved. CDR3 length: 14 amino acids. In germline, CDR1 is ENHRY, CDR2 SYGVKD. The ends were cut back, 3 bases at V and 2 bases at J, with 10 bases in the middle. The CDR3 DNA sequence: TGTGCCATCAGTGATGGCGGGCTAAACACTGAAGCTTTCTTT. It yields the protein CAISDGGLNTEAFF.

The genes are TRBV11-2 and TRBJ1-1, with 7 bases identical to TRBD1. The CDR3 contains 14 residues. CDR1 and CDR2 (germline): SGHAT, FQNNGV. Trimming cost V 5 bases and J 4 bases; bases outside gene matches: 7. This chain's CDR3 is CASSTGQRGTEAFF. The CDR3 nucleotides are TGTGCCAGCAGCACGGGACAGCGAGGCACTGAAGCTTTCTTT.

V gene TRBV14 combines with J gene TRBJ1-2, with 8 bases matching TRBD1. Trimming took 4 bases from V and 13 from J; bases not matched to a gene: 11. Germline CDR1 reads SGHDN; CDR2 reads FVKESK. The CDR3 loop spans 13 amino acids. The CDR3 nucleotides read TGTGCCAGCAGCCCCCAAGGACAGGGTACCCCCACCTTC. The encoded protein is CASSPQGQGTPTF.

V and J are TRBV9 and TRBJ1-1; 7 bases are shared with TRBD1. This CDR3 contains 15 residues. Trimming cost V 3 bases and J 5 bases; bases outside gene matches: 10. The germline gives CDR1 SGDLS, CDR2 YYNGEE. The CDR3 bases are TGTGCCAGCAGCGCCGCCTCCCAGGGGGGAACTGAAGCTTTCTTT. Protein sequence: CASSAASQGGTEAFF.

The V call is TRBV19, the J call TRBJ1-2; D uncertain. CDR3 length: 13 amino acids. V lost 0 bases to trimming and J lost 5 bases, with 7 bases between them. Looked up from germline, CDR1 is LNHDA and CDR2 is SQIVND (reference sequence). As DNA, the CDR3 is TGTGCCAGTAGTATAGACCTGAATTATGGCTACACCTTC. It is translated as CASSIDLNYGYTF.

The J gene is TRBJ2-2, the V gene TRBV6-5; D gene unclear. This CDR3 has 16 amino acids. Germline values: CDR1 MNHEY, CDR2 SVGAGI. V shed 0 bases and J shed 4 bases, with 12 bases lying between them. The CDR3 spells CASSYSSLLSTGELFF. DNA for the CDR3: TGTGCCAGCAGTTACTCGTCACTGCTATCCACCGGGGAGCTGTTTTTT.

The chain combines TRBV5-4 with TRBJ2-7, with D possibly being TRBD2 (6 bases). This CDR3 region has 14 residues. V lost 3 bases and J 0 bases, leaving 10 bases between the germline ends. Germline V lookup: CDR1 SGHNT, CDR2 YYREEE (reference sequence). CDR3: CASSWGLNSYEQYF. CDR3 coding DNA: TGTGCCAGCAGCTGGGGACTGAACTCCTACGAGCAGTACTTC. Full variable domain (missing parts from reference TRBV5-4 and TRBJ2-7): ETGVTQSPTHLIKTRGQQVTLRCSSQSGHNTVSWYQQALGQGPQFIFQYYREEENGRGNFPPRFSGLQFPNYSSELNVNALELDDSALYLCASSWGLNSYEQYFGPGTRLTVT.

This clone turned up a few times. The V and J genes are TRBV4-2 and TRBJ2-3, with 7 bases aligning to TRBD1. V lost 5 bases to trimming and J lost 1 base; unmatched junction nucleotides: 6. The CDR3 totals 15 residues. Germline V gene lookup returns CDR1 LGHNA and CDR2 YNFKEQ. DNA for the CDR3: TGTGCCAGCAGCTACGGACAGGACCGCACAGATACGCAGTATTTT. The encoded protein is CASSYGQDRTDTQYF.

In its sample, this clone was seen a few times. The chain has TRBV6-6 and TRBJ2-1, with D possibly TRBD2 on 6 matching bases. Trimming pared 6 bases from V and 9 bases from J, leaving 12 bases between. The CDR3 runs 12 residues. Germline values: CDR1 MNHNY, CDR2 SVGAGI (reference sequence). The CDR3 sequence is CASSLPGGEQFF. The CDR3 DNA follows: TGTGCCAGCAGCCTCCCCGGGGGTGAGCAGTTCTTC.

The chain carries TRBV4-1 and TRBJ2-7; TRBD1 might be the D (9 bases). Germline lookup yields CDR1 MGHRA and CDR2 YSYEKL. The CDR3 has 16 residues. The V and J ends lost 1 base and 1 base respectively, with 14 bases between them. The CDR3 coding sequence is TGCGCCAGCAGCCAAGTAGCGGGACAGGGTTCCTACGAGCAGTACTTC. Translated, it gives CASSQVAGQGSYEQYF.

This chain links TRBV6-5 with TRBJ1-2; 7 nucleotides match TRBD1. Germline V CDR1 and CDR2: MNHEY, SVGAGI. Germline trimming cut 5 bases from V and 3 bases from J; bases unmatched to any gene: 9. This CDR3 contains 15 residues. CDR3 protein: CASSRGGRSDYGYTF. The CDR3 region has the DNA TGTGCCAGCAGTCGAGGGGGCCGTTCGGACTATGGCTACACCTTC.

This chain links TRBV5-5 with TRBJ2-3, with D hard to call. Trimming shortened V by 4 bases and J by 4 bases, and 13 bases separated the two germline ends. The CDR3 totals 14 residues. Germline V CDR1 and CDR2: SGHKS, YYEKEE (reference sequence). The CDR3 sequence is CASSALVASDTQYF. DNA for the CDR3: TGTGCCAGCAGCGCCCTCGTCGCGTCAGATACGCAGTATTTT.

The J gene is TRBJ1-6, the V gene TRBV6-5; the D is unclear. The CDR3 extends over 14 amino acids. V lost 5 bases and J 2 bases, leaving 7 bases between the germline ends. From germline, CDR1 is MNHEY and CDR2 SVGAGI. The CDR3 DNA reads TGTGCCAGCAGTCGTACAGCCTATAATTCACCCCTCCACTTT. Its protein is CASSRTAYNSPLHF.

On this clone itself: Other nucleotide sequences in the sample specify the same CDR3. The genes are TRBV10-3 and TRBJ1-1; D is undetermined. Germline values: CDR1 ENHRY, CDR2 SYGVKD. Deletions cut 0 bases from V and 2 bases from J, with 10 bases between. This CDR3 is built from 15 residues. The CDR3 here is CAISESKGQNTEAFF. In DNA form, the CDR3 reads TGTGCCATCAGTGAGTCGAAAGGGCAAAACACTGAAGCTTTCTTT.

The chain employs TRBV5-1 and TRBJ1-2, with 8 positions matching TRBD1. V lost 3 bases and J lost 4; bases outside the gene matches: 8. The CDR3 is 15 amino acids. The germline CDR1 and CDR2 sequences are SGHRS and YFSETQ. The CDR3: CASSSPDRDLYGYTF. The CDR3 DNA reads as TGCGCCAGCAGCTCACCGGACAGGGACCTCTATGGCTACACCTTC.

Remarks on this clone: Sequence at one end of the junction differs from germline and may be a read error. This chain's CDR3 is CASGLTGGASNF. The CDR3 nucleotides are TGTGCTAGTGGTTTGACAGGGGGCGCATCGAACTTC. The chain joins TRBV12-5 to TRBJ2-4, with 9 positions matching TRBD1. There are 12 residues in the CDR3. CDR1 LGHNT and CDR2 FRNRAP come from the germline V gene.

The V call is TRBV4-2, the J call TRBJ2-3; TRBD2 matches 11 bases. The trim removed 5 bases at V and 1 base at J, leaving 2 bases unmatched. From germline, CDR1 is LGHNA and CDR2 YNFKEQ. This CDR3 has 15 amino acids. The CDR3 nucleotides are TGTGCCAGCAGCGCGACTAGCGGGGGCACAGATACGCAGTATTTT. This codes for CASSATSGGTDTQYF.

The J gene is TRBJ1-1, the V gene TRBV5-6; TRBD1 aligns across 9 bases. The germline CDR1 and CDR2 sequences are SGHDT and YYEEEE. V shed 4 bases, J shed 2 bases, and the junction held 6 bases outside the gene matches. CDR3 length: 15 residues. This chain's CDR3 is CASSPTGGGNTEAFF. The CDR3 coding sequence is TGTGCCAGCAGCCCTACAGGGGGCGGAAACACTGAAGCTTTCTTT.

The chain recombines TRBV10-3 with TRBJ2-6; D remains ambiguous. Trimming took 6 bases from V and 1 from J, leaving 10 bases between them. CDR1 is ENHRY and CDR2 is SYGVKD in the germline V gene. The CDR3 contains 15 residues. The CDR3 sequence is CAISNGPSGANVLTF. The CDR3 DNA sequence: TGTGCCATCAGCAACGGTCCGTCTGGGGCCAACGTCCTGACTTTC.

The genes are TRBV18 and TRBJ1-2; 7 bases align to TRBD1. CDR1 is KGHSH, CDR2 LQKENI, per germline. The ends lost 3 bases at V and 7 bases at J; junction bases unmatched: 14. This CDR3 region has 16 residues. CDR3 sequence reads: CASSPGTATFVGGYTF. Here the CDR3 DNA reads TGTGCCAGCTCACCGGGGACAGCCACCTTTGTCGGTGGCTACACCTTC.

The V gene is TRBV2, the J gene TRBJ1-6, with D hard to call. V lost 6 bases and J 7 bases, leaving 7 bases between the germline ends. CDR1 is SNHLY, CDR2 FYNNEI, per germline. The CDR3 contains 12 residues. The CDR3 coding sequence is TGTGCCAGCAGACCCGGAAATTCACCCCTCCACTTT. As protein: CASRPGNSPLHF.

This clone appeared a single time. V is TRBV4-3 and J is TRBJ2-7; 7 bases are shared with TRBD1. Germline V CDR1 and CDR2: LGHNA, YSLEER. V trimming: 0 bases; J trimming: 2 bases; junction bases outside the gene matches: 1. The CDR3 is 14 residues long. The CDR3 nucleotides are TGCGCCAGCAGCCAAGATGGACAGGCCTACGAGCAGTACTTC. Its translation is CASSQDGQAYEQYF.